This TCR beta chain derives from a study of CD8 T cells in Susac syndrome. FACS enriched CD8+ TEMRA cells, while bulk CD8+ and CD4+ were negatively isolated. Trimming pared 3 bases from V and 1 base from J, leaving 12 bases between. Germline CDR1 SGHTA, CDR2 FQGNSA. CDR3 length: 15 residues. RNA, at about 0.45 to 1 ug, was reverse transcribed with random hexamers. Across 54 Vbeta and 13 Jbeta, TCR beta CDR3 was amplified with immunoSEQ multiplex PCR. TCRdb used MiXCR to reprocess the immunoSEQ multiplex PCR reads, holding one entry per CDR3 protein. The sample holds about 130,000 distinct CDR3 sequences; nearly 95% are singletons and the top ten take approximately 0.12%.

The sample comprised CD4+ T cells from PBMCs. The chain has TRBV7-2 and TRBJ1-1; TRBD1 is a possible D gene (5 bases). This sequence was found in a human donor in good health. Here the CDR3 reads CASSFSGLPNTEAFF. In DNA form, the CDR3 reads TGTGCCAGCAGCTTCTCGGGACTCCCGAACACTGAAGCTTTCTTT.